These 29 T cell receptor beta chains came from one sample sequenced in a study of beta chain features in type 1 diabetes. Expressed TCRB transcripts were sequenced, since all the RNA that had been isolated was reverse transcribed. Assay used: immunoSEQ multiplex PCR; TCRdb lists only in-frame clones, some missing. The sample lists around 500,000 clones, approximately 10% occurring once. Sequencing was done on a sample of naive CD4+ T cells from blood. The receptors stem from a woman under 30 in good health.

The V gene is TRBV5-4, the J gene TRBJ2-5; no firm D call. The germline V and J ends were trimmed by 6 bases and 4 bases, with 10 bases remaining between them. Germline CDR1 reads SGHNT; CDR2 reads YYREEE (reference sequence). The CDR3 has 12 residues. The CDR3 DNA follows: TGTGCCAGCACCCCGGACCGAGAGACCCAGTACTTC. Protein: CASTPDRETQYF. Using reference TRBV5-4 and TRBJ2-5 for the parts outside the CDR3, the full variable domain is ETGVTQSPTHLIKTRGQQVTLRCSSQSGHNTVSWYQQALGQGPQFIFQYYREEENGRGNFPPRFSGLQFPNYSSELNVNALELDDSALYLCASTPDRETQYFGPGTRLLVL.

This clone has more than one count but fewer than ten. J is TRBJ1-1 and V is TRBV29-1; D gene uncertain. V lost 3 bases and J lost 2, with 10 bases in between. This CDR3 contains 13 residues. The germline V gene encodes CDR1 SQVTM and CDR2 ANQGSEA. In nucleotides, the CDR3 is TGCAGCGTTGAGCCCCAGTATAACACTGAAGCTTTCTTT. This sequence encodes CSVEPQYNTEAFF.

This clone was picked up a small number of times. The rearrangement links TRBV15 to TRBJ2-1; possibly TRBD1 for D (5 bases). Germline CDR1 LNHNV, CDR2 YYDKDF (reference sequence). The CDR3 is 15 residues long. Trimming removed 1 base from V and 0 bases from J, with 7 bases in between. In DNA form, the CDR3 reads TGTGCCACCAGCAGAGCCAGGGCCTCCTACAATGAGCAGTTCTTC. Its translation is CATSRARASYNEQFF.

The J gene is TRBJ1-4, the V gene TRBV30, with a weak D call TRBD1 (6 bases). The V end lost 6 bases, the J end lost 8 bases, and 10 bases lay between the germline ends. Germline-derived CDR1 and CDR2 are GTSNPN and SVGIG (reference sequence). This CDR3 is 11 amino acids long. CDR3 DNA sequence: TGTGCCTGTAACAGGGTGGAAAAACTGTTTTTT. This sequence encodes CACNRVEKLFF.

The V gene is TRBV9, the J gene TRBJ2-7, with a weak D call TRBD1 (6 bases). CDR1 and CDR2 from the germline V gene are SGDLS and YYNGEE. Trimming left V 4 bases short and J 0 bases short, with 14 bases between. CDR3 length equals 15 residues. This chain's CDR3 is CASSPGQWTSYEQYF. The CDR3 region has the DNA TGTGCCAGCAGCCCAGGACAGTGGACCTCCTACGAGCAGTACTTC. Combining the CDR3 with reference TRBV9 and TRBJ2-7 gives the whole variable domain DSGVTQTPKHLITATGQRVTLRCSPRSGDLSVYWYQQSLDQGLQFLIQYYNGEERAKGNILERFSAQQFPDLHSELNLSSLELGDSALYFCASSPGQWTSYEQYFGPGTRLTVT.

This clone appeared a few times. The CDR3 DNA is TGCGCCAGCAGCTCCGGACAGCTCGAGCAGTACTTC. Its protein product is CASSSGQLEQYF. The chain joins TRBV5-1 to TRBJ2-5; tentatively, D is TRBD1 (6 bases). The J call is in doubt because the DNA end fits TRBJ2-7 better. Germline CDR1 SGHRS, CDR2 YFSETQ. CDR3 length equals 12 residues.

This chain uses TRBV14 with TRBJ2-5; D may be TRBD2 (6 bases). There are 16 residues in the CDR3. Germline V CDR1 and CDR2: SGHDN, FVKESK. The ends were cut back, 0 bases at V and 1 base at J, with 12 bases in the middle. CDR3 amino acids: CASSQEVAAFQETQYF. In DNA form, the CDR3 reads TGTGCCAGCAGCCAAGAGGTAGCGGCTTTCCAAGAGACCCAGTACTTC.

This chain links TRBV7-2 with TRBJ1-2, with D possibly matching TRBD1 (6 bases). Germline assignment: CDR1 SGHTA and CDR2 FQGNSA. Trimming pared 5 bases from V and 8 bases from J, leaving 12 bases between. This CDR3 is 12 amino acids long. Written as DNA, the CDR3 is TGTGCCAGCAGCACAGGGACAAGCGGCTACACCTTC. As protein: CASSTGTSGYTF.

This chain connects TRBV4-1 to TRBJ2-3; D gene uncertain. Looked up from germline, CDR1 is MGHRA and CDR2 is YSYEKL. This CDR3 has 14 residues. Deletions cut 2 bases from V and 3 bases from J, with 9 bases between. CDR3 residues: CASSQPTVTDTQYF. The CDR3 DNA follows: TGCGCCAGCAGCCAACCAACGGTTACAGATACGCAGTATTTT.

This clone appeared a few times. The chain combines TRBV7-2 with TRBJ2-5; 9 bases match TRBD2. From germline, CDR1 is SGHTA and CDR2 FQGNSA. Trimming removed 1 base from V and 5 bases from J; junction bases left unmatched: 8. There are 16 residues in the CDR3. CDR3 loop: CASSLVGSGRGETQYF. CDR3 coding DNA: TGTGCCAGCAGCTTAGTTGGTAGCGGGAGAGGGGAGACCCAGTACTTC.

The V and J genes are TRBV7-9 and TRBJ1-1, with 10 nucleotides matching TRBD1. With 5 bases clipped from V and 8 bases from J, the junction kept 14 bases outside the gene matches. The CDR3 runs to 16 residues. CDR1 is SEHNR and CDR2 is FQNEAQ in the germline V gene (reference sequence). CDR3 nucleotide sequence: TGTGCCAGCAGCCCCTGGACAGGGGGTTCTCGAGCGGAAGCTTTCTTT. Residues: CASSPWTGGSRAEAFF. The variable domain in full, completed from reference TRBV7-9 and TRBJ1-1, reads DTGVSQNPRHKITKRGQNVTFRCDPISEHNRLYWYRQTLGQGPEFLTYFQNEAQLEKSRLLSDRFSAERPKGSFSTLEIQRTEQGDSAMYLCASSPWTGGSRAEAFFGQGTRLTVV.

There are many counts of this clone. The chain recombines TRBV14 with TRBJ2-3; possible D gene TRBD2, 6 bases. V was shortened by 5 bases and J by 5 bases, with 14 bases between the two germline ends. This CDR3 has 14 residues. The germline V gene encodes CDR1 SGHDN and CDR2 FVKESK. The CDR3 spells CASSSWRAGDTQYF. The CDR3 bases are TGTGCCAGCAGCAGTTGGAGGGCAGGAGATACGCAGTATTTT.

The rearrangement joins TRBV2 to TRBJ2-3, with TRBD2 matching over 11 bases. The CDR3 has 14 residues. Trimming removed 6 bases from V and 1 base from J; junction bases left unmatched: 0. In germline, CDR1 is SNHLY, CDR2 FYNNEI. The CDR3 is CASRTSGGTDTQYF. CDR3 in DNA: TGTGCCAGCAGGACTAGCGGGGGCACAGATACGCAGTATTTT.

The rearrangement joins TRBV15 to TRBJ2-1; tentatively, D is TRBD1 (7 bases). CDR1 is LNHNV and CDR2 is YYDKDF in the germline V gene (reference sequence). The CDR3 runs 16 residues. Deletions cut 3 bases from V and 4 bases from J, with 16 bases between. CDR3 amino acids: CATSSPWRGRYNEQFF. The CDR3 DNA sequence: TGTGCCACCAGCAGCCCCTGGAGGGGGCGATACAATGAGCAGTTCTTC.

The rearrangement joins TRBV27 to TRBJ2-3; 13 nucleotides match TRBD2. CDR1 MNHEY and CDR2 SMNVEV come from the germline V gene (reference sequence). The CDR3 has 18 residues. V was pared by 5 bases and J by 3 bases, with 11 bases of the junction left unmatched. This CDR3 is CASSLGWTSGGRTDTQYF. CDR3 DNA sequence: TGTGCCAGCAGTCTAGGTTGGACTAGCGGGGGACGGACAGATACGCAGTATTTT.

There are a few counts of this clone. V usage is TRBV6-6 and J usage is TRBJ2-5; D tentatively reads TRBD1 or TRBD2 (5 bases each). CDR1 and CDR2 from the germline V gene are MNHNY and SVGAGI (reference sequence). V was trimmed by 8 bases and J by 5 bases, leaving 9 bases between them. This CDR3 is built from 11 residues. The CDR3 spells CASGREETQYF. In DNA, the CDR3 is TGTGCCAGCGGCAGGGAGGAGACCCAGTACTTC.

The chain is built from TRBV7-9 and TRBJ2-7; 10 bases line up with TRBD1. With 3 bases clipped from V and 4 bases from J, the junction kept 3 bases outside the gene matches. The CDR3 is 14 residues long. The germline CDR1 and CDR2 sequences are SEHNR and FQNEAQ (reference sequence). The CDR3 DNA follows: TGTGCCAGCAGCTTGACAGGGGGCGCGTACGAGCAGTACTTC. This codes for CASSLTGGAYEQYF.

This clone was seen a handful of times. This sequence joins TRBV15 and TRBJ1-5, with no clear D. Looked up from germline, CDR1 is LNHNV and CDR2 is YYDKDF (reference sequence). Trimming removed 0 bases from V and 1 base from J, with 7 bases in between. The CDR3 loop spans 15 amino acids. Written as DNA, the CDR3 is TGTGCCACCAGCAGAGAAATCCGGAGCAATCAGCCCCAGCATTTT. Protein: CATSREIRSNQPQHF.

This clone was recorded a few times. J is TRBJ2-5 and V is TRBV28; D assignment may be TRBD1 or TRBD2 (5 bases each). CDR1 is MDHEN, CDR2 SYDVKM, per germline. V was shortened by 6 bases and J by 3 bases, with 35 bases between the two germline ends. This CDR3 is 21 amino acids long. CDR3 sequence reads: CASSSLISHPGRTFAKETQYF. CDR3 nucleotide sequence: TGTGCCAGCAGCAGTTTAATATCCCATCCGGGACGCACGTTCGCGAAAGAGACCCAGTACTTC.

As DNA, the CDR3 is TGTGCCAGCAGTTTCGCCCGATCTAACTATGGCTACACCTTC. Translating gives CASSFARSNYGYTF. This chain connects TRBV28 to TRBJ1-2; D gene uncertain. Looked up from germline, CDR1 is MDHEN and CDR2 is SYDVKM. The length of the CDR3 is 14 residues. With 3 bases removed from V and 0 bases from J, the gap between germline ends came to 8 bases.

The chain uses TRBV2 and TRBJ2-5, with 8 bases fitting TRBD1. CDR1 and CDR2 (germline): SNHLY, FYNNEI. The CDR3 sequence is 14 residues long. The V segment lost 6 bases and the J segment 5 bases; nucleotides outside the gene matches: 8. Here the CDR3 reads CASRLRGLGETQYF. CDR3 sequence (DNA): TGTGCCAGCAGACTCAGGGGGCTCGGGGAGACCCAGTACTTC.

There are a few counts of this clone. The rearrangement links TRBV30 to TRBJ2-1; 8 positions agree with TRBD2. The CDR3 has 14 residues. V lost 4 bases and J lost 9; bases outside the gene matches: 11. Germline V gene lookup returns CDR1 GTSNPN and CDR2 SVGIG (reference sequence). The CDR3 bases are TGTGCCTGGACCAAAGGACTAGCTCAGGGTGAGCAGTTCTTC. Protein product: CAWTKGLAQGEQFF.

This rearrangement joins TRBV27 to TRBJ2-1; 10 nucleotides align to TRBD1. Germline values: CDR1 MNHEY, CDR2 SMNVEV (reference sequence). The CDR3 spans 14 residues. V was pared by 9 bases and J by 4 bases, with 6 bases of the junction left unmatched. DNA for the CDR3: TGTGCCAGTACAAGACAGGGGGCGTACAATGAGCAGTTCTTC. Translating it yields CASTRQGAYNEQFF.

The chain employs TRBV5-1 and TRBJ2-3; no clear D gene. Germline V gene sequence: CDR1 SGHRS, CDR2 YFSETQ. V gave up 3 bases and J gave up 6 bases, with 11 bases separating them. This CDR3 comprises 13 residues. The CDR3 loop is CASSSMLGDTQYF. Written as DNA, the CDR3 is TGCGCCAGCAGCTCCATGCTGGGGGATACGCAGTATTTT.

This clone appeared a few times. The rearrangement joins TRBV25-1 to TRBJ2-1; D is unclear. From germline, CDR1 is MGHDK and CDR2 SYGVNS. The CDR3 has 15 residues. The V and J ends lost 2 bases and 1 base respectively, with 9 bases between them. The DNA of the CDR3 is TGTGCCAGCAGTGAAGGGATAGTTTCCTACAATGAGCAGTTCTTC. It specifies CASSEGIVSYNEQFF.

This clone has a handful of counts. The chain links TRBV9 to TRBJ2-1; either TRBD1 or TRBD2 may supply D (5 bases each). This CDR3 is 15 amino acids long. Germline CDR1 reads SGDLS; CDR2 reads YYNGEE. V was pared by 1 base and J by 9 bases, with 17 bases between. This CDR3 is CASSVSPPEGTEQFF. The DNA for the CDR3 is TGTGCCAGCAGCGTATCCCCACCCGAGGGGACTGAGCAGTTCTTC.

This chain links TRBV4-1 with TRBJ2-7; TRBD2 aligns across 7 bases. CDR3 size: 15 residues. The germline CDR1 and CDR2 sequences are MGHRA and YSYEKL. J gave up 7 bases and V 0 bases, and 9 bases lay outside the gene matches. The DNA of the CDR3 is TGCGCCAGCAGCCAAGATATGGTAGGGAGGGGAGAGCAGTACGTC. It yields the protein CASSQDMVGRGEQYV.

This clone was observed a handful of times. This chain connects TRBV5-1 to TRBJ2-5; 7 bases align to TRBD2. V gave up 2 bases and J gave up 3 bases; unmatched junction bases: 10. Germline V gene sequence: CDR1 SGHRS, CDR2 YFSETQ. The CDR3 sequence is 16 residues long. The CDR3 DNA sequence: TGCGCCAGCAGCTTCGGACTAGTAAGGGGAGAAGAGACCCAGTACTTC. It translates to CASSFGLVRGEETQYF.

The chain is built from TRBV25-1 and TRBJ2-7; 11 nucleotides agree with TRBD1. With V trimmed by 1 base and J by 4 bases, 3 bases remained unmatched. The germline CDR1 and CDR2 sequences are MGHDK and SYGVNS. CDR3 length equals 15 residues. The CDR3 DNA reads as TGTGCCAGCAGTGAATGGACAGGGGGCTTGTACGAGCAGTACTTC. Protein sequence: CASSEWTGGLYEQYF.